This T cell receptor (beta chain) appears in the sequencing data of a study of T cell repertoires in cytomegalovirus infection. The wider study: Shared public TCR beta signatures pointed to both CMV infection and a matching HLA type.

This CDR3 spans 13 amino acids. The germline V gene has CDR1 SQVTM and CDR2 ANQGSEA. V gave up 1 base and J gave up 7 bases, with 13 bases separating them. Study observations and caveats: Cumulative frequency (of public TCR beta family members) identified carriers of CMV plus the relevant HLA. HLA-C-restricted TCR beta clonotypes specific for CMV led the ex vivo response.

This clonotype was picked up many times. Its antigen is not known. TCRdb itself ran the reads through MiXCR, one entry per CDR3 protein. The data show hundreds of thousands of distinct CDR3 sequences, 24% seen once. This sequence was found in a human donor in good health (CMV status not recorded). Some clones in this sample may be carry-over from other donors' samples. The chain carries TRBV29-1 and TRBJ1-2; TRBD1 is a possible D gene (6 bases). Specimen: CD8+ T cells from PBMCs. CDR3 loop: CSVEVTGSGGYTF. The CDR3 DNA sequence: TGCAGCGTTGAAGTAACAGGGTCGGGTGGCTACACCTTC. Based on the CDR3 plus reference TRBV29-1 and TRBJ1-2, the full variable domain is SAVISQKPSRDICQRGTSLTIQCQVDSQVTMMFWYRQQPGQSLTLIATANQGSEATYESGFVIDKFPISRPNLTFSTLTVSNMSPEDSSIYLCSVEVTGSGGYTFGSGTRLTVV.